This T cell receptor (beta chain) stems from a study of T cell responses to AZD1222 COVID-19 vaccine (dated by TCRdb to the early 2020s). At the level of the whole study: TCR sequencing covered some 240 trial participants: about 210 given two doses of AZD1222 and 26 given two doses of MenACWY control vaccine. Trial participants were enrolled by age into 18-55, 56-69 and 70-plus year subgroups, with roughly 150, 30 and 60 TCR-sequenced participants respectively.

The CDR3 regions of human TCRbeta chains were subjected to immunosequencing. Per the authors' processing: Repertoire TCRs were matched against a reference library of SARS-CoV-2-specific TCRs generated with the MIRA antigen-specificity platform. Breadth was defined as the fraction of unique TCRs that were SARS-CoV-2-associated. Depth was defined as the fraction of total T cells that were SARS-CoV-2-associated. Using the MIRA data, each spike-specific TCR was assigned both to the spike region to which the TCR was reactive and to a CD4 or CD8 class. Log10-transformed breadth and depth values were compared by one-way ANOVA with Sidak's multiple comparisons tests. Held by TCRdb, this immuneACCESS table contains in-frame sequences only and omits some clones. Under half of the omission traces to an unresolved V gene where checked; the cause of the rest is unknown. Clonal size and the V and J genes are those of that table, whereas D and trimming came from the DNA. The sample contains about 120,000 clones, 70% to 90% of them found a single time. The ten largest clones capture roughly 4.3% of the sample.

Read against the paper, the sample's time point label means: baseline before first vaccination. This sample's treatment or condition label indicates: meningococcal conjugate vaccine given as trial control. The vaccinee samples were drawn from two UK trials, COV001 and COV002, one of which was a single-blind randomized controlled phase 2/3 trial testing AZD1222 (ChAdOx1 nCoV-19) in healthy adults. Trial participant PBMC samples were collected at day 0 and day 28 after the second dose for TCRbeta chain sequencing. The investigation overall reported the following: CD4 TCRs associated with the vaccine covered the entire spike protein, and the dominant responses were in regions 160-218 and 743-854. Participants were mostly white British, with more females than males. The authors suggested clonal diversity may have been underestimated. Conclusions about previously exposed vaccinees are limited, since just a handful of AZD1222 recipients were seropositive for SARS-CoV-2 at baseline. No day 14 peak-response samples were available, so repertoires were characterized only after the peak T cell response. After two AZD1222 doses, both the breadth and the depth of spike-specific TCRs were significantly higher than at day 0 and than in MenACWY recipients. Epitopes outside the regions mutated in the B.1.351 and B.1.1.7 variants were reportedly recognized by nearly half of the unique spike-specific TCRs. The 56-69-year group was small, and its depth increase did not reach significance, likely because of low power.

Concerning this clone itself: No antigen is known for it. Base qualities are missing; no much larger clone stands one base away.

CDR1 and CDR2 were assigned from the germline V gene (reference sequence) as LNHDA and SQIVND. Germline trimming amounts to 4 bases on V and 0 bases on J, with 3 as the count of junction bases outside the gene matches. Measured from the cysteine to the phenylalanine, the CDR3 is 15 residues long. Here the CDR3 DNA is all that survives: 45 bases in frame from base 1. The TCR originated in an adult in good health. The sample in question was peripheral blood, obtained on day 0 of MenACWY control vaccination. Rearrangement joined TRBV19 to TRBJ1-1; 9 nucleotides in the junction match TRBD1. The DNA reads TGTGCCAGTAGTACCCGGACAGGGGTGAACACTGAAGCTTTCTTT. It specifies CASSTRTGVNTEAFF.